Included here is one T cell receptor (beta chain) sequence, with context. Only one count was recorded for this clone. This clone's antigen is unknown. Base qualities are not provided; no much larger clone lies one nucleotide away. The germline V gene (reference sequence) gives CDR1 as GTSNPN and CDR2 as SVGIG. The germline V and J ends show losses of 0 bases and 3 bases respectively, and no gene match explains 15 bases of the junction. The CDR3 contains 18 residues, cysteine and phenylalanine counted. Of the read, only the CDR3 DNA is kept; its 54 bases are in frame from base 1. Library generation was performed with the immunoSEQ multiplex PCR assay. This immuneACCESS table, as held by TCRdb, lists in-frame sequences with V and J called but not all clones. Of the missing ones, under half trace to an unresolved V gene in checked studies; the others have no known cause. Recorded for this sample are tens of thousands of clones; around nine tenths of them occurred a single time. Just under 2% of the sample belongs to the ten largest clones.

The data originate from a study of T cell changes during pregnancy in multiple sclerosis (dated by TCRdb to the late 2010s). For the study in its entirety: The study looked at changes in the T cell repertoire across pregnancy in women with multiple sclerosis.

Rearrangement joined TRBV30 to TRBJ2-3; 7 of the junction bases match TRBD2. The sample consisted of peripheral blood, taken in the second trimester of pregnancy. The TCR originated in a female donor with multiple sclerosis, enrolled in a pregnancy study. The DNA sequence is TGTGCCTGGAGTGTAGCGGTTTTGGCGGGAGAGGGAACAGATACGCAGTATTTT. Its translation reads: CAWSVAVLAGEGTDTQYF.